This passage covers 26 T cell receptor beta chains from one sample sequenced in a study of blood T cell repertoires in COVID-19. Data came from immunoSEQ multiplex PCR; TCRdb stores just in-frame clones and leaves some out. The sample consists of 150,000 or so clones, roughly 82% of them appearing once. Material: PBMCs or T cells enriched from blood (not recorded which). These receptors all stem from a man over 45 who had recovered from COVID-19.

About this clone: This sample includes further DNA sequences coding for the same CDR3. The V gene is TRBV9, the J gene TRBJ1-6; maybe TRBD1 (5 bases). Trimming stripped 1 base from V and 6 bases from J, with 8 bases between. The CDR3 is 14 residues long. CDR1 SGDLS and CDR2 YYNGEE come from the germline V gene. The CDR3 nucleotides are TGTGCCAGCAGCGTAACAGGTGTTAATTCACCCCTCCACTTT. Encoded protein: CASSVTGVNSPLHF.

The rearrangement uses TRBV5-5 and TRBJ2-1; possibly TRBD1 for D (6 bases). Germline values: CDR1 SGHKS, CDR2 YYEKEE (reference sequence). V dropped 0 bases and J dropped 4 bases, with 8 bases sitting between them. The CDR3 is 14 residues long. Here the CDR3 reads CASSLDRAYNEQFF. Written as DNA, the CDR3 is TGTGCCAGCAGCTTGGACAGGGCGTACAATGAGCAGTTCTTC.

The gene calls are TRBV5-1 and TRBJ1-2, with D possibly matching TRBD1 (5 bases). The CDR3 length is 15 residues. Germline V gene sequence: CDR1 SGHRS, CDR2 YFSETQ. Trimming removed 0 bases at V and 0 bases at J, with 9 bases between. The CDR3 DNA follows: TGCGCCAGCAGCTTGGGGCCAGGGACTAACTATGGCTACACCTTC. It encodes CASSLGPGTNYGYTF.

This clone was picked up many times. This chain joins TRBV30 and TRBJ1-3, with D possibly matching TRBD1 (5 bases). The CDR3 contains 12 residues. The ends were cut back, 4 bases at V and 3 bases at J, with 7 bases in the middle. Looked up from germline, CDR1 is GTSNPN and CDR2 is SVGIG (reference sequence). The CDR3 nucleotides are TGTGCCTGGAAAGGGGTTGGAAACACCATATATTTT. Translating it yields CAWKGVGNTIYF.

In DNA form, the CDR3 reads TGTGCCAGCAGCTTACGCTACAGGGGTGGTACCGGGGAGCTGTTTTTT. It yields the protein CASSLRYRGGTGELFF. The V gene is TRBV7-8, the J gene TRBJ2-2; 7 positions agree with TRBD1. Unmatched junction bases numbered 8, after V lost 2 bases and J lost 5 bases. The germline V gene has CDR1 SGHVS and CDR2 FQNEAQ. The CDR3 is 16 residues long.

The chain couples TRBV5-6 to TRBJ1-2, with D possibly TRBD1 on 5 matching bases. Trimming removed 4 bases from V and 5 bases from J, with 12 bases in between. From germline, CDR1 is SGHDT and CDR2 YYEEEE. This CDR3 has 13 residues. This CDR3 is CASSTGQGYGYTF. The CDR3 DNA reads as TGTGCCAGCAGCACTGGCCAGGGATATGGCTACACCTTC.

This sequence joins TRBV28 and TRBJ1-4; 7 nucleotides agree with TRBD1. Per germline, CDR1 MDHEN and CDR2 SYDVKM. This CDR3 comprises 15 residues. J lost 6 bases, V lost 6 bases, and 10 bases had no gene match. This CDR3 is CASRRQGGSYEKLFF. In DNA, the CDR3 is TGTGCCAGCAGACGACAGGGTGGGTCATATGAAAAACTGTTTTTT. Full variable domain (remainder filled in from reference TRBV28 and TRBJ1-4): DVKVTQSSRYLVKRTGEKVFLECVQDMDHENMFWYRQDPGLGLRLIYFSYDVKMKEKGDIPEGYSVSREKKERFSLILESASTNQTSMYLCASRRQGGSYEKLFFGSGTQLSVL.

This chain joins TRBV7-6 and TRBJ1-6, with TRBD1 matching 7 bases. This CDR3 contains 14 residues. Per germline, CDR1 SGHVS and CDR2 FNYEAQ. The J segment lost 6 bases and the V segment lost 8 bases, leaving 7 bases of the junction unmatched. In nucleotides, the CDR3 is TGTGCCAGCGCAGGGGGTAATCTTAATTCACCCCTCCACTTT. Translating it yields CASAGGNLNSPLHF.

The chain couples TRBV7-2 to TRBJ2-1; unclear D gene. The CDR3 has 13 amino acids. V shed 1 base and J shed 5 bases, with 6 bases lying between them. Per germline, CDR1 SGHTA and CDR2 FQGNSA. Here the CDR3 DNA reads TGTGCCAGCAGCTTAGGACTGCACAATGAGCAGTTCTTC. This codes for CASSLGLHNEQFF.

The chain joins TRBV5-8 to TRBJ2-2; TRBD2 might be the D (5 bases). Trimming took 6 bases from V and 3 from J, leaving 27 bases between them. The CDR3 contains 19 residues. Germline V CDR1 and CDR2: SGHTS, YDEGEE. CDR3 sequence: CASNRLTGLLRAYTGELFF. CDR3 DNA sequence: TGTGCCAGCAACCGCCTTACCGGACTCCTACGAGCGTACACCGGGGAGCTGTTTTTT.

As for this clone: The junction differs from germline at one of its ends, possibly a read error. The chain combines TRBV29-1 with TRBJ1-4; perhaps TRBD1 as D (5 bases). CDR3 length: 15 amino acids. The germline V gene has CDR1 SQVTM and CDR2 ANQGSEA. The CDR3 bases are TGCAGCGTTAAAGATCTGGGGGGTACTAATGAAAAACTGTTTTTT. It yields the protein CSVKDLGGTNEKLFF.

The CDR3, as DNA: TGCGCCAGCAGCTCGTCCGGGACAGGGTTGCAAGGCACAGATACGCAGTATTTT. Translating gives CASSSSGTGLQGTDTQYF. The chain links TRBV5-1 to TRBJ2-3; 9 nucleotides match TRBD1. There are 18 residues in the CDR3. CDR1 is SGHRS, CDR2 YFSETQ, per germline. The ends lost 3 bases at V and 1 base at J; junction bases unmatched: 12.

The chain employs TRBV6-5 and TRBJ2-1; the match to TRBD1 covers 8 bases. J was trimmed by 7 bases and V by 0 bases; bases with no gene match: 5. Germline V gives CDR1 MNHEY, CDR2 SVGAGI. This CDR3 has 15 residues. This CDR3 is CASSYSRQGLNEQFF. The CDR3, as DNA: TGTGCCAGCAGTTACTCGAGACAGGGGTTGAATGAGCAGTTCTTC.

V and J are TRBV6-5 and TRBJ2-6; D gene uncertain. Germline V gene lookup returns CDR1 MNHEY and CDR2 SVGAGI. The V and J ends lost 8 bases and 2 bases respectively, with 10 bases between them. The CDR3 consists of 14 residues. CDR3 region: CASEQVAGANVLTF. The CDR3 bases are TGTGCCAGCGAGCAAGTAGCTGGGGCCAACGTCCTGACTTTC.

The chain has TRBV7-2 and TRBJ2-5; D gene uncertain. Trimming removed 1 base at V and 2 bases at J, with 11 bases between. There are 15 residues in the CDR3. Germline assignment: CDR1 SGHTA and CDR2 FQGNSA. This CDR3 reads CASSLDGRLQETQYF. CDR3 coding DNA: TGTGCCAGCAGCTTAGATGGTCGACTGCAAGAGACCCAGTACTTC.

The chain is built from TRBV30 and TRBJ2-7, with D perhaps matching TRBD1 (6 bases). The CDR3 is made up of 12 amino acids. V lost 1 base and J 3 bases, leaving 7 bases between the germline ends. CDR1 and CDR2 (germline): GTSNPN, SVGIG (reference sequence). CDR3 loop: CAWSADSYEQYF. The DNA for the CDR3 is TGTGCCTGGAGTGCGGACAGCTACGAGCAGTACTTC.

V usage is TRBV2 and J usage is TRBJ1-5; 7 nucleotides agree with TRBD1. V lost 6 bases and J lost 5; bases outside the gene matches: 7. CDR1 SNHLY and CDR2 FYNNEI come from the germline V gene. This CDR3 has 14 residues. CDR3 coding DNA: TGTGCCAGCAGGGGTTGGGGGACAGATCAGCCCCAGCATTTT. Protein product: CASRGWGTDQPQHF.

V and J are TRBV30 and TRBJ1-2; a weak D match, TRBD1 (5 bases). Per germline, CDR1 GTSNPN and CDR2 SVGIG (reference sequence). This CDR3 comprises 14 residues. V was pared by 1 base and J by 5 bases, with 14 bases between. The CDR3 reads CAWSATRGEYGYTF. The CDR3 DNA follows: TGTGCCTGGAGTGCAACGCGGGGGGAATATGGCTACACCTTC.

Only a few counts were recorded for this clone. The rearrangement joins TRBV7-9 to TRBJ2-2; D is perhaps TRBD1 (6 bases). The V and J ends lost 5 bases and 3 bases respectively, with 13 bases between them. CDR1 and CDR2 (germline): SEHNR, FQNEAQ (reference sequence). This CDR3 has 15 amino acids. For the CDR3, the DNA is TGTGCCAGCAGCCAAATCTGGACAGACACCGGGGAGCTGTTTTTT. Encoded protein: CASSQIWTDTGELFF.

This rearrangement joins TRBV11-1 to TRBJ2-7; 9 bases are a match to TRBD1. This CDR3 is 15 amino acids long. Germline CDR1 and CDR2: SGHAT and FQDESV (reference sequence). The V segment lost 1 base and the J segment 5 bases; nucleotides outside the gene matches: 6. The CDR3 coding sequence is TGTGCCAGCAGCTTAGGAGGGGACAGGGCAGACGAGCAGTACTTC. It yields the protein CASSLGGDRADEQYF.

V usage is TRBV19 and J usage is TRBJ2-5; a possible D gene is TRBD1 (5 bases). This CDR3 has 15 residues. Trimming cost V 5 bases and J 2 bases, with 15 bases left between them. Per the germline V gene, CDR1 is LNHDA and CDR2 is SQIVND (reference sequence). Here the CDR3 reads CASSLMRQRQETQYF. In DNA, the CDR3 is TGTGCCAGTAGTTTGATGCGACAGAGACAAGAGACCCAGTACTTC.

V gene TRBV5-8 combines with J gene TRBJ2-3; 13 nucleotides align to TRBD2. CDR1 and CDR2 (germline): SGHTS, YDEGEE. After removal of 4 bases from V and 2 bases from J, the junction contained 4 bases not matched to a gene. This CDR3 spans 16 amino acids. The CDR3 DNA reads TGTGCCAGCAGCCGCGGACTAGCGGGAGACACAGATACGCAGTATTTT. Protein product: CASSRGLAGDTDTQYF.

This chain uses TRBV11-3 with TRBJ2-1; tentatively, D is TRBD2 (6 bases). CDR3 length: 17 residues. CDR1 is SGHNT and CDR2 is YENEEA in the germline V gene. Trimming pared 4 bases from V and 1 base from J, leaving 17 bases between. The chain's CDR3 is CASSSKSGSTSYNEQFF. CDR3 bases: TGTGCCAGCAGCTCCAAGTCCGGGAGTACGTCCTACAATGAGCAGTTCTTC.

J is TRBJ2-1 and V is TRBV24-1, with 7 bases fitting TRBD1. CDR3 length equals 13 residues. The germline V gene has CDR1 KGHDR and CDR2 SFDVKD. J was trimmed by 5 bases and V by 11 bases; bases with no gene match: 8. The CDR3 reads CASRDRINNEQFF. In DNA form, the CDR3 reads TGTGCCAGCCGGGACAGAATAAACAATGAGCAGTTCTTC.

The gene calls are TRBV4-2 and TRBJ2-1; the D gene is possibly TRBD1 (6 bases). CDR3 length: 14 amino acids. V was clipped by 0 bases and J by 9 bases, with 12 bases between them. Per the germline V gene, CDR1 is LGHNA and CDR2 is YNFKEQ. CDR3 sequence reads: CASSQEQGTREQFF. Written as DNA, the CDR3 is TGTGCCAGCAGCCAAGAGCAGGGGACCCGTGAGCAGTTCTTC.

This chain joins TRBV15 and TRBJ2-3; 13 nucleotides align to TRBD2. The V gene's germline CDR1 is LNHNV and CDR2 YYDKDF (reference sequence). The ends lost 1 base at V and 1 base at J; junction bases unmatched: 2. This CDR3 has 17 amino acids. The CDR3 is CATSRAGTSGGTDTQYF. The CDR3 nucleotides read TGTGCCACCAGCAGAGCTGGGACTAGCGGGGGCACAGATACGCAGTATTTT.